The 20 T cell receptor beta chains below were found in one sample sequenced in a study of naive and memory T cell subsets. The SP2 primer and nested alpha and beta constant region primers amplified ligated cDNA in four rounds. One entry per CDR3 protein results from TCRdb running MiXCR on the 5' RACE reads. The sample consists of 48,000 or so distinct CDR3 sequences, approximately 4.5% of them appearing once. The library had UMIs added by 3' ligation of an oligonucleotide to TCR cDNA. These receptors came from a female donor in good health.

In its sample, this clonotype was seen many times. Germline and junction disagree at one end, which may indicate a read error. V gene TRBV19 combines with J gene TRBJ2-4; TRBD2 agrees at 13 bases. Germline assignment: CDR1 LNHDA and CDR2 SQIVND (reference sequence). The CDR3 is 11 amino acids. The CDR3: CASGTSGISHF. CDR3 bases: TGTGCCAGTGGGACTAGCGGGATTAGCCACTTC.

A remark on this clonotype: Being one base from a much bigger clone, this may be a read error. The rearrangement uses TRBV4-3 and TRBJ1-1; D perhaps matches TRBD1 (5 bases). Per germline, CDR1 LGHNA and CDR2 YSLEER. The CDR3 is 21 amino acids. Written as DNA, the CDR3 is TGCGCCAGCAGCGAAGATGTTGCGACGGGCGGCAGGGAGTCGGAGAACACTGAAGCTTTCTTT. This sequence encodes CASSEDVATGGRESENTEAFF.

This clonotype has ten or more counts. The rearrangement links TRBV20-1 to TRBJ2-1; 8 bases match TRBD2. CDR1 DFQATT and CDR2 SNEGSKA come from the germline V gene (reference sequence). This CDR3 contains 14 residues. The V gene end was trimmed by 5 bases and the J gene end by 0 bases; junction bases not matched to a gene: 3. This chain's CDR3 is CSASGTSSYNEQFF. CDR3 in DNA: TGCAGTGCTTCCGGGACTAGCTCCTACAATGAGCAGTTCTTC.

In DNA, the CDR3 is TGTGCCAGCAGTTTGTTGGGGATGGAGACCCAGTACTTC. Translated: CASSLLGMETQYF. The V gene is TRBV27, the J gene TRBJ2-5, with D unresolved. V was cut by 3 bases and J by 5 bases, with 10 bases left in between. The length of the CDR3 is 13 residues. The germline V gene has CDR1 MNHEY and CDR2 SMNVEV (reference sequence).

This clonotype was seen many times. Here the CDR3 DNA reads TGTGCCAGCAGTTTGACTAGCGCTTCTAGCACAGATACGCAGTATTTT. Residues: CASSLTSASSTDTQYF. The chain employs TRBV6-4 and TRBJ2-3, with TRBD2 matching over 8 bases. Unmatched junction bases numbered 7, after V lost 5 bases and J lost 0 bases. Germline V gene lookup returns CDR1 MRHNA and CDR2 SNTAGT. This CDR3 has 16 residues.

This clonotype was recorded many times. The CDR3 protein is CSARDNGRSQNTEAFF. As DNA, the CDR3 is TGCAGTGCTAGGGATAATGGAAGGAGCCAGAACACTGAAGCTTTCTTT. V usage is TRBV20-1 and J usage is TRBJ1-1; D not resolved. CDR3 length equals 16 residues. V gave up 3 bases and J gave up 1 base, with 18 bases separating them. Germline values: CDR1 DFQATT, CDR2 SNEGSKA (reference sequence).

This clonotype was detected many times. CDR3 sequence: CASSQGTEAFF. CDR3 sequence (DNA): TGCGCCAGCAGTCAAGGCACTGAAGCTTTCTTT. The chain joins TRBV23-1 to TRBJ1-1; D unclear. TRBV23-1 counts as an open reading frame of uncertain function. The CDR3 contains 11 residues. V lost 2 bases and J lost 4, with 2 bases in between.

The gene calls are TRBV6-1 and TRBJ1-3; 8 bases are a match to TRBD1. Germline trimming cut 6 bases from V and 7 bases from J; bases unmatched to any gene: 14. This CDR3 spans 16 amino acids. The germline gives CDR1 MNHNS, CDR2 SASEGT. The DNA of the CDR3 is TGTGCCAGCAGAGACAGGGGTACTGAAACAGGGAACACCATATATTTT. It yields the protein CASRDRGTETGNTIYF.

This clonotype showed up many times. The CDR3 DNA sequence: TGTGCCAGCAGTTTACGCGGGACAGGGAAGGCTAACTATGGCTACACCTTC. It specifies CASSLRGTGKANYGYTF. V is TRBV27 and J is TRBJ1-2, with 9 bases lining up with TRBD1. V lost 2 bases and J lost 0; bases outside the gene matches: 7. The CDR3 sequence is 17 residues long. CDR1 and CDR2 (germline): MNHEY, SMNVEV (reference sequence).

The table lists this clonotype with many counts. The rearrangement uses TRBV12-3 or TRBV12-4 and TRBJ2-3; D perhaps matches TRBD1 (6 bases). Trimming took 0 bases from V and 3 from J, leaving 10 bases between them. The CDR3 loop spans 15 amino acids. The CDR3 DNA reads TGTGCCAGCAGTTTAGCGGGGGCCCCGACAGATACGCAGTATTTT. Its translation: CASSLAGAPTDTQYF.

The rearrangement joins TRBV21-1 to TRBJ2-1; the table's D gene call, TRBD2, was not cross checked with the DNA. TRBV21-1 is tagged as a pseudogene. The CDR3 consists of 13 residues. The CDR3 sequence: CASSPLRDSEQFF. Written as DNA, the CDR3 is TGTGCCAGCAGCCCCTTGAGGGATAGTGAGCAGTTCTTC.

As concerns this clonotype: This may come from a read error, since a much larger clone is one base off. The chain links TRBV27 to TRBJ2-3, with 11 bases that match TRBD2. The CDR3 contains 15 residues. CDR1 and CDR2 from the germline V gene are MNHEY and SMNVEV (reference sequence). Trimming cost V 6 bases and J 3 bases; bases outside gene matches: 5. The CDR3 DNA follows: TGTGCCAGCAGAGGGCTAGCGGGAGGTACAGATACGCAGTATTTT. Its protein product is CASRGLAGGTDTQYF.

This clonotype was observed many times. The chain uses TRBV27 and TRBJ2-1, with 15 bases matching TRBD2. Germline lookup yields CDR1 MNHEY and CDR2 SMNVEV (reference sequence). The CDR3 is made up of 15 amino acids. V was pared by 4 bases and J by 9 bases, with 4 bases of the junction left unmatched. The CDR3 bases are TGTGCCAGCAGTTGGACTAGCGGGAGGGCAGGTGAGCAGTTCTTC. Residues: CASSWTSGRAGEQFF.

This clonotype came up many times. The CDR3 nucleotides are TGTGCCAGCAGCTCGATCAGAGGGTACAATGAGCAGTTCTTC. It yields the protein CASSSIRGYNEQFF. The chain recombines TRBV6-2 or TRBV6-3 with TRBJ2-1, with D possibly being TRBD2 (5 bases). Trimming removed 6 bases at V and 4 bases at J, with 13 bases between. The germline CDR1 and CDR2 sequences are MNHEY and SVGEGT. This CDR3 is built from 14 residues.

The sample holds many counts of this clonotype. The chain combines TRBV6-6 with TRBJ1-1, with a possible D match to TRBD1 (5 bases). Between the trimmed V and J ends, which lost 8 bases and 5 bases, there was a span of 12 bases. The CDR3 has 12 amino acids. The germline V gene encodes CDR1 MNHNY and CDR2 SVGAGI (reference sequence). In DNA, the CDR3 is TGTGCCAGCGGGGACGGTTTTACTGAAGCTTTCTTT. Translated, it gives CASGDGFTEAFF.

This clonotype was observed at least ten times. The chain recombines TRBV7-2 with TRBJ1-4; TRBD1 matches at 7 bases. Germline CDR1 reads SGHTA; CDR2 reads FQGNSA. The CDR3 runs 15 residues. V dropped 4 bases and J dropped 8; count of bases not matched to a gene: 10. CDR3 bases: TGTGCCAGCAGCTCCGGGACAGCCAAAGGCGAAAAACTGTTTTTT. The encoded protein is CASSSGTAKGEKLFF.

This clonotype was seen at least ten times. The rearrangement joins TRBV29-1 to TRBJ1-2, with 11 bases matching TRBD1. The CDR3 is 17 residues long. Germline lookup yields CDR1 SQVTM and CDR2 ANQGSEA. V lost 7 bases to trimming and J lost 5 bases; unmatched junction nucleotides: 18. This CDR3 is CSAEPSDRGQLGYGYTF. In DNA form, the CDR3 reads TGCAGCGCCGAGCCTTCGGACAGGGGGCAATTAGGGTATGGCTACACCTTC.

This clonotype was found many times. The chain uses TRBV27 and TRBJ1-1; possible D gene TRBD1, 6 bases. The V gene's germline CDR1 is MNHEY and CDR2 SMNVEV (reference sequence). The length of the CDR3 is 16 residues. V gave up 3 bases and J gave up 5 bases, with 19 bases separating them. CDR3 in amino acids: CASSFLTGTGLTEAFF. The CDR3 DNA follows: TGTGCCAGCAGTTTTTTAACGGGTACAGGGCTAACTGAAGCTTTCTTT.

The chain joins TRBV24-1 to TRBJ2-6; D possibly uses TRBD1 or TRBD2 (5 bases each). From germline, CDR1 is KGHDR and CDR2 SFDVKD. The CDR3 is 13 amino acids. The V end was cut by 7 bases, the J end by 3 bases, with 6 bases between. Written as DNA, the CDR3 is TGTGCCACCAGGGGGGATGGGGCCAACGTCCTGACTTTC. Translated, it gives CATRGDGANVLTF.

V and J are TRBV6-5 and TRBJ1-4; 8 bases fit TRBD1. The germline gives CDR1 MNHEY, CDR2 SVGAGI. V trimming: 6 bases; J trimming: 6 bases; junction bases outside the gene matches: 6. The CDR3 loop spans 14 amino acids. CDR3 protein: CASRPSGGYEKLFF. The CDR3 DNA sequence: TGTGCCAGCAGACCGTCAGGGGGCTATGAAAAACTGTTTTTT.